This entry is about one T cell receptor beta chain. What it recognizes is unknown. This sample was taken from a study of cytomegalovirus exposure and HLA in healthy donors. Study outcomes and limitations: Several V segments, TRBV6-2 and TRBV6-3 among them, could not be told apart and were dropped. According to a later analysis, donors in an Asian-associated ancestry cluster reportedly had fewer N-insertions than the roughly 670-donor mean. CMV serostatus was the sole immune exposure data available. Many donors shared some public TCRs, even though most TCR sequences were rare.

Both 60 Vbeta primers and 13 Jbeta primers went into the PCR. The protocol was immunoSEQ multiplex PCR, while the TCRdb copy is restricted to in-frame clones and leaves out a portion. The table has 150,000 to 200,000 clones, 82% seen once. The junction had 18 bases not matched to a gene; V was cut back by 4 bases and J by 16 bases. The germline gives CDR1 LGHNA, CDR2 YNFKEQ. This CDR3 is built from 15 residues. Sequencing was carried out using PBMCs. The TCR originated in a woman between 50 and 59 years old in good health and CMV-seronegative. The gene calls are TRBV4-2 and TRBJ2-1, with TRBD2 identical over 8 bases. The CDR3 DNA sequence: TGTGCCAGCAGCCCCCCCGGGGGGGGGAGCCATCGCCCCTTCTTC. The encoded protein is CASSPPGGGSHRPFF.